The rows below give T cell receptor beta chains drawn from one sample of a study of blood T cells in healthy people across ages. TCRdb called the 5' RACE reads again in MiXCR, with one record for every CDR3 protein. The sample carries about 1,500,000 distinct CDR3 sequences, approximately 40% recorded once. The source material was blood. The receptors here all came from a woman between 18 and 29 years old in good health. Each CDR3 is given with its conserved first and last residue. D genes are given only for firm matches. Where a row states a size, it is once, few, many or the class of an expanded clone; other rows omit it.

j_call: TRBJ2-3; d_call: TRBD2; clone_size: NA; v_call: TRBV2; cdr3_aa: CASKAGGDTQYF; cdr3_nt: TGTGCCAGCAAAGCGGGGGGAGATACGCAGTATTTT
j_call: TRBJ2-6; d_call: TRBD1; clone_size: few; v_call: TRBV5-5; cdr3_aa: CASSLVAGTDFSLGANVLTF; cdr3_nt: TGTGCCAGCAGCTTGGTAGCAGGGACAGATTTTTCTCTAGGGGCCAACGTCCTGACTTTC
j_call: TRBJ2-7; d_call: TRBD2; clone_size: few; v_call: TRBV20-1; cdr3_aa: CSAARTSGSFGEQYF; cdr3_nt: TGCAGTGCTGCCCGGACTAGCGGGTCTTTCGGGGAGCAGTACTTC
j_call: TRBJ1-1; d_call: NA; clone_size: NA; v_call: TRBV12-3/TRBV12-4; cdr3_aa: CASSLNFGQGNTEAFF; cdr3_nt: TGTGCCAGCAGTTTAAATTTCGGACAAGGGAACACTGAAGCTTTCTTT
j_call: TRBJ1-1; d_call: NA; clone_size: NA; v_call: TRBV7-9; cdr3_aa: CASSARQILNTEAFF; cdr3_nt: TGTGCCAGCAGCGCACGACAGATTCTGAACACTGAAGCTTTCTTT
j_call: TRBJ2-7; d_call: NA; clone_size: NA; v_call: TRBV12-3/TRBV12-4; cdr3_aa: CASSSTQRDIIYEQYF; cdr3_nt: TGTGCCAGCAGTTCGACTCAGCGGGACATCATCTACGAGCAGTACTTC
j_call: TRBJ2-3; d_call: NA; clone_size: few; v_call: TRBV24-1; cdr3_aa: CATSDARAADTQYF; cdr3_nt: TGTGCCACCAGTGACGCCAGGGCGGCAGATACGCAGTATTTT
j_call: TRBJ2-3; d_call: NA; clone_size: NA; v_call: TRBV3-1; cdr3_aa: CASSQSALEGADTQYF; cdr3_nt: TGTGCCAGCAGCCAGAGCGCTTTGGAGGGAGCAGATACGCAGTATTTT
j_call: TRBJ2-3; d_call: NA; clone_size: NA; v_call: TRBV2; cdr3_aa: CASNIFGLLGTQYF; cdr3_nt: TGTGCCAGCAACATATTCGGGTTGTTAGGTACGCAGTATTTT
j_call: TRBJ2-3; d_call: TRBD2; clone_size: NA; v_call: TRBV4-1; cdr3_aa: CASSQASAGVPSTDTQYF; cdr3_nt: TGCGCCAGCAGCCAAGCATCAGCGGGAGTCCCTAGCACAGATACGCAGTATTTT
j_call: TRBJ2-5; d_call: NA; clone_size: NA; v_call: TRBV7-9; cdr3_aa: CASSFRGMVETQYF; cdr3_nt: TGTGCCAGCAGCTTTCGGGGGATGGTGGAGACCCAGTACTTC
j_call: TRBJ2-5; d_call: NA; clone_size: NA; v_call: TRBV3-1; cdr3_aa: CASSTSSRETQYF; cdr3_nt: TGTGCCAGCAGCACTAGCAGTCGGGAGACCCAGTACTTC
j_call: TRBJ1-6; d_call: NA; clone_size: few; v_call: TRBV20-1; cdr3_aa: CSATETRDSPLHF; cdr3_nt: TGCAGTGCTACAGAGACCAGGGATTCACCCCTCCACTTT
j_call: TRBJ2-7; d_call: TRBD2; clone_size: few; v_call: TRBV4-1; cdr3_aa: CASSQDLIGAGGITYEQYF; cdr3_nt: TGCGCCAGCAGCCAAGATCTGATAGGAGCGGGAGGTATTACCTACGAGCAGTACTTC
j_call: TRBJ2-1; d_call: TRBD2; clone_size: few; v_call: TRBV6-4; cdr3_aa: CASSDLDGTSGSGYNEQFF; cdr3_nt: TGTGCCAGCAGTGACTTAGACGGGACTAGCGGGAGCGGGTACAATGAGCAGTTCTTC
j_call: TRBJ2-3; d_call: NA; clone_size: NA; v_call: TRBV5-1; cdr3_aa: CASRVRQDPTDTQYF; cdr3_nt: TGCGCCAGCCGAGTGCGGCAGGACCCCACAGATACGCAGTATTTT
j_call: TRBJ2-1; d_call: NA; clone_size: NA; v_call: TRBV15; cdr3_aa: CATSRDSPDNEQFF; cdr3_nt: TGTGCCACCAGCAGAGATTCCCCCGACAATGAGCAGTTCTTC
j_call: TRBJ2-7; d_call: TRBD2; clone_size: NA; v_call: TRBV6-5; cdr3_aa: CASSPSSGSFYEQYF; cdr3_nt: TGTGCCAGCAGTCCGTCTAGCGGGAGTTTCTACGAGCAGTACTTC
j_call: TRBJ1-4; d_call: NA; clone_size: NA; v_call: TRBV30; cdr3_aa: CARAAPGNVDEKLFF; cdr3_nt: TGTGCCCGAGCCGCCCCGGGAAACGTGGATGAAAAACTGTTTTTT
j_call: TRBJ2-4; d_call: NA; clone_size: few; v_call: TRBV2; cdr3_aa: CASSPIGGLGNIQYF; cdr3_nt: TGTGCCAGCAGTCCAATTGGAGGGCTCGGAAACATTCAGTACTTC
j_call: TRBJ2-7; d_call: TRBD1; clone_size: many; v_call: TRBV5-1; cdr3_aa: CASSFGTGSYEQYF; cdr3_nt: TGTGCCAGCAGTTTCGGGACAGGGTCCTACGAGCAGTACTTC
j_call: TRBJ1-1; d_call: NA; clone_size: few; v_call: TRBV20-1; cdr3_aa: CSARPGGMNTEAFF; cdr3_nt: TGCAGTGCTAGACCCGGGGGCATGAACACTGAAGCTTTCTTT
j_call: TRBJ2-7; d_call: NA; clone_size: NA; v_call: TRBV28; cdr3_aa: CASSTPRGVSYEQYF; cdr3_nt: TGTGCCAGCAGTACACCTAGAGGGGTCTCCTACGAGCAGTACTTC
j_call: TRBJ2-5; d_call: NA; clone_size: few; v_call: TRBV6-5; cdr3_aa: CASRGSGETQYF; cdr3_nt: TGTGCCAGCAGGGGTTCGGGGGAGACCCAGTACTTC
j_call: TRBJ2-7; d_call: NA; clone_size: few; v_call: TRBV20-1; cdr3_aa: CSARPGGTYEQYF; cdr3_nt: TGCAGTGCTAGGCCCGGAGGAACCTACGAGCAGTACTTC
j_call: TRBJ1-2; d_call: NA; clone_size: NA; v_call: TRBV20-1; cdr3_aa: CSDVVPVNYGYTF; cdr3_nt: TGCAGTGACGTAGTGCCGGTGAACTATGGCTACACCTTC
j_call: TRBJ1-1; d_call: NA; clone_size: NA; v_call: TRBV7-9; cdr3_aa: CASSRLAGTERGEAFF; cdr3_nt: TGTGCCAGCAGCCGACTGGCAGGGACTGAGCGAGGTGAAGCTTTCTTT
j_call: TRBJ2-7; d_call: TRBD2; clone_size: once; v_call: TRBV10-3; cdr3_aa: CAISVASGRALGSEQYF; cdr3_nt: TGTGCCATCAGTGTAGCTAGCGGGAGGGCCCTCGGGTCCGAGCAGTACTTC
j_call: TRBJ2-5; d_call: NA; clone_size: many; v_call: TRBV29-1; cdr3_aa: CSVEENSSGTQYF; cdr3_nt: TGCAGCGTTGAAGAAAATTCCTCGGGGACCCAGTACTTC
j_call: TRBJ2-7; d_call: TRBD1; clone_size: few; v_call: TRBV20-1; cdr3_aa: CSARDGTGSYEQYF; cdr3_nt: TGCAGTGCTAGAGATGGGACAGGCTCCTACGAGCAGTACTTC
j_call: TRBJ2-1; d_call: NA; clone_size: NA; v_call: TRBV6-2/TRBV6-3; cdr3_aa: CASSSSPSEQFF; cdr3_nt: TGTGCCAGCAGTTCGAGTCCAAGTGAGCAGTTCTTC
j_call: TRBJ2-7; d_call: NA; clone_size: NA; v_call: TRBV13; cdr3_aa: CASSLDRRGEQYF; cdr3_nt: TGTGCCAGCAGCTTAGATCGGAGAGGCGAGCAGTACTTC
j_call: TRBJ2-3; d_call: TRBD2; clone_size: NA; v_call: TRBV3-1; cdr3_aa: CASSQVTSGMRGPGTQYF; cdr3_nt: TGTGCCAGCAGCCAAGTGACTAGCGGGATGAGGGGTCCAGGTACGCAGTATTTT
j_call: TRBJ2-3; d_call: NA; clone_size: few; v_call: TRBV18; cdr3_aa: CASSPAPPADTQYF; cdr3_nt: TGTGCCAGCTCACCAGCACCCCCAGCGGATACGCAGTATTTT
j_call: TRBJ2-7; d_call: NA; clone_size: NA; v_call: TRBV10-3; cdr3_aa: CAISEPPNEQYF; cdr3_nt: TGTGCCATCAGCGAACCGCCGAATGAGCAGTACTTC
j_call: TRBJ2-7; d_call: NA; clone_size: NA; v_call: TRBV7-2; cdr3_aa: CASGEQWDSYEQYF; cdr3_nt: TGTGCCAGCGGCGAGCAGTGGGACTCCTACGAGCAGTACTTC
j_call: TRBJ2-1; d_call: TRBD2; clone_size: NA; v_call: TRBV27; cdr3_aa: CASRLAGAGQFF; cdr3_nt: TGTGCCAGCAGACTAGCGGGGGCCGGGCAGTTCTTC
j_call: TRBJ1-1; d_call: NA; clone_size: NA; v_call: TRBV10-3; cdr3_aa: CAISESRGGTEAFF; cdr3_nt: TGTGCCATCAGTGAGTCAAGGGGAGGGACTGAAGCTTTCTTT
j_call: TRBJ2-4; d_call: NA; clone_size: NA; v_call: TRBV19; cdr3_aa: CASSSGGKAKNIQYF; cdr3_nt: TGTGCCAGTAGTTCCGGCGGGAAGGCCAAAAACATTCAGTACTTC